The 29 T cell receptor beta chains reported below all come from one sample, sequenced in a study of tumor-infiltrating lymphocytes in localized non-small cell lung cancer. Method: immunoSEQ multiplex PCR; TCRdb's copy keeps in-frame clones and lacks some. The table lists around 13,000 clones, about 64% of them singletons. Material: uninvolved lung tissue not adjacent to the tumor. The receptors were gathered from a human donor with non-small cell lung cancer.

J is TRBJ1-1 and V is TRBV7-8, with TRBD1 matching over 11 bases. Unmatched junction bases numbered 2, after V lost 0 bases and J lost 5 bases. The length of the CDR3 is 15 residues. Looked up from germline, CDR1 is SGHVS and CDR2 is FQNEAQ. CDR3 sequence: CASSLAGTGGTEAFF. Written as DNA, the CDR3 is TGTGCCAGCAGCTTAGCCGGGACAGGGGGTACTGAAGCTTTCTTT.

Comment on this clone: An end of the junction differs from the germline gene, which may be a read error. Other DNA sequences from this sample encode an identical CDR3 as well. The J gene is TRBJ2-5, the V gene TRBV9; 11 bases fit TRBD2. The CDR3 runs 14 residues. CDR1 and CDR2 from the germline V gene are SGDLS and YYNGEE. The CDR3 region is CASSAGLAGETQYF. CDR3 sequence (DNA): TGTGCCAGTAGCGCCGGACTAGCGGGAGAGACCCAGTACTTC.

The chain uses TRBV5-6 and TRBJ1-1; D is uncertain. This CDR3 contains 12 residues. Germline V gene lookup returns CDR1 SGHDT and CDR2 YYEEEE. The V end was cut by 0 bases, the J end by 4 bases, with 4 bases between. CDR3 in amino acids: CASSLVTTEAFF. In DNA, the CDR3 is TGTGCCAGCAGCTTGGTAACCACTGAAGCTTTCTTT.

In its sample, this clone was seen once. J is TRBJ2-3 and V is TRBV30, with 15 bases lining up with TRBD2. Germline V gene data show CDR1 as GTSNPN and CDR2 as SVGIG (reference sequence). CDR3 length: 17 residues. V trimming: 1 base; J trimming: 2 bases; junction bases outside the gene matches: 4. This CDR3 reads CAWSARTSGRATDTQYF. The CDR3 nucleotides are TGTGCCTGGAGTGCCCGGACTAGCGGGAGGGCCACAGATACGCAGTATTTT. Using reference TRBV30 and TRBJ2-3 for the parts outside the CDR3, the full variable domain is SQTIHQWPATLVQPVGSPLSLECTVEGTSNPNLYWYRQAAGRGLQLLFYSVGIGQISSEVPQNLSASRPQDRQFILSSKKLLLSDSGFYLCAWSARTSGRATDTQYFGPGTRLTVL.

CDR3 sequence: CASRSDRSTGELFF. The CDR3 coding sequence is TGTGCCAGCAGGTCGGACAGGTCCACCGGGGAGCTGTTTTTT. This chain connects TRBV6-6 to TRBJ2-2, with 7 bases identical to TRBD1. CDR1 and CDR2 (germline): MNHNY, SVGAGI (reference sequence). V shed 6 bases and J 4 bases; nucleotides not matched to a gene: 5. CDR3 length: 14 amino acids.

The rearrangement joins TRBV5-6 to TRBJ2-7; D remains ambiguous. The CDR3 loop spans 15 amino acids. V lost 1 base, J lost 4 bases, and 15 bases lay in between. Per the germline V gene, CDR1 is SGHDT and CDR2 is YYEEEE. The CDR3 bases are TGTGCCAGCAGCTTGTTAAGCCGAACTGATTACGAGCAGTACTTC. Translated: CASSLLSRTDYEQYF. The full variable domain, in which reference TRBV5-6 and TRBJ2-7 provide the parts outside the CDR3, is DAGVTQSPTHLIKTRGQQVTLRCSPKSGHDTVSWYQQALGQGPQFIFQYYEEEERQRGNFPDRFSGHQFPNYSSELNVNALLLGDSALYLCASSLLSRTDYEQYFGPGTRLTVT.

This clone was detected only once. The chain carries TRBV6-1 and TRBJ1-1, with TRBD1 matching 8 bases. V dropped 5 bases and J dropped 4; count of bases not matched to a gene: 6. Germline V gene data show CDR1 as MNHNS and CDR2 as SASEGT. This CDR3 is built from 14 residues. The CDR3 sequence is CASSRTGFLTEAFF. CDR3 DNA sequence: TGTGCCAGCAGTCGGACAGGGTTCCTCACTGAAGCTTTCTTT.

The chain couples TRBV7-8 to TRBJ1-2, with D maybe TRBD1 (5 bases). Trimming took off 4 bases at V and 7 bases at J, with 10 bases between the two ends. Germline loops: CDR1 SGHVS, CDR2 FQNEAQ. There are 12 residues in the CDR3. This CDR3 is CASSWGGFGYTF. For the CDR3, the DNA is TGTGCCAGCAGCTGGGGGGGGTTTGGCTACACCTTC.

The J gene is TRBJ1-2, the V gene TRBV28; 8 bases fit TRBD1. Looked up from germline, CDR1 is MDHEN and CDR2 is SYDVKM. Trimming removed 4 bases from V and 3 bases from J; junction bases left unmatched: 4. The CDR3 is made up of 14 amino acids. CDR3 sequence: CASSSRDRHYGYTF. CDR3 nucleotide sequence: TGTGCCAGCAGTTCACGGGACAGGCACTATGGCTACACCTTC.

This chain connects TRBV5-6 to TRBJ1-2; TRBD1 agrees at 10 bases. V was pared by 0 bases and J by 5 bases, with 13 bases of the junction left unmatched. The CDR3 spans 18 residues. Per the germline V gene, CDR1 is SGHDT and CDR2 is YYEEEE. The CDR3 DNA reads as TGTGCCAGCAGCTTGGGCCCGACAGGGGGCGCGGGGGGTTATGGCTACACCTTC. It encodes CASSLGPTGGAGGYGYTF.

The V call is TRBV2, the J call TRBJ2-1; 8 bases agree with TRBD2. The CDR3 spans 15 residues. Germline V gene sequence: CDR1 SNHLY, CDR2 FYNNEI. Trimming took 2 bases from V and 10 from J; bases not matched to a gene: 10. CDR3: CASSEIGLAGGEQFF. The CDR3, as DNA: TGTGCCAGCAGTGAAATAGGACTAGCTGGCGGGGAGCAGTTCTTC.

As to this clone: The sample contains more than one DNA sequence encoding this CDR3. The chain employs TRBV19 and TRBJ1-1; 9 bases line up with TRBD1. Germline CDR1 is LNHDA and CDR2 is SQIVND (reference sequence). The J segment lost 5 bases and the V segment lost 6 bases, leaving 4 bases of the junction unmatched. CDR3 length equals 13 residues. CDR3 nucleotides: TGTGCCAGTAGCTGGACAGGGGAAACTGAAGCTTTCTTT. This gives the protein CASSWTGETEAFF.

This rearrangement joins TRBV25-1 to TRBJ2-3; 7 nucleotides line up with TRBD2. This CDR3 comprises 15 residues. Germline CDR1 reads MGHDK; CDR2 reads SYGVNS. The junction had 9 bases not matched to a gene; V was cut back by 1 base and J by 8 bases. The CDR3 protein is CASSELGGGKGTQYF. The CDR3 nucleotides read TGTGCCAGCAGTGAATTGGGGGGGGGTAAAGGTACGCAGTATTTT.

The DNA for the CDR3 is TGTGCCAGCAGCTTCAACAGGGCGCACGGGGAGCTGTTTTTT. Protein product: CASSFNRAHGELFF. V gene TRBV11-2 combines with J gene TRBJ2-2; D is possibly TRBD1 (6 bases). V lost 3 bases and J 7 bases, leaving 12 bases between the germline ends. This CDR3 has 14 amino acids. Germline V gives CDR1 SGHAT, CDR2 FQNNGV. Using reference TRBV11-2 and TRBJ2-2 for the parts outside the CDR3, the full variable domain is EAGVAQSPRYKIIEKRQSVAFWCNPISGHATLYWYQQILGQGPKLLIQFQNNGVVDDSQLPKDRFSAERLKGVDSTLKIQPAKLEDSAVYLCASSFNRAHGELFFGEGSRLTVL.

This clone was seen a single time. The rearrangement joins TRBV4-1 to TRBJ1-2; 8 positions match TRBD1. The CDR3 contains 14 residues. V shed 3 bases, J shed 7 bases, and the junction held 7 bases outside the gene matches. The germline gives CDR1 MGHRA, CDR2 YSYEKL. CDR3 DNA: TGCGCCAGCAGCCAGCCGGACAGGGTTCTTGGCTACACCTTC. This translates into CASSQPDRVLGYTF.

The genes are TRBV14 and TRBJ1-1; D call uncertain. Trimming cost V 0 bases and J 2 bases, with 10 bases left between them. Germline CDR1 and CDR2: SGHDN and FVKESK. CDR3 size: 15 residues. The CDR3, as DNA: TGTGCCAGCAGCCAAGATAGTCGACACAACACTGAAGCTTTCTTT. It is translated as CASSQDSRHNTEAFF. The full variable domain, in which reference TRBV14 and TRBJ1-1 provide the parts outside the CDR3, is EAGVTQFPSHSVIEKGQTVTLRCDPISGHDNLYWYRRVMGKEIKFLLHFVKESKQDESGMPNNRFLAERTGGTYSTLKVQPAELEDSGVYFCASSQDSRHNTEAFFGQGTRLTVV.

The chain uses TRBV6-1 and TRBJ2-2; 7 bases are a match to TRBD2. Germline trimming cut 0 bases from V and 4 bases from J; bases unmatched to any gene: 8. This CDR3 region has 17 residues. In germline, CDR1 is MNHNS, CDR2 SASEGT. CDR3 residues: CASSEALGGSITGELFF. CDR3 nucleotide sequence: TGTGCCAGCAGTGAAGCGCTGGGCGGGAGTATCACCGGGGAGCTGTTTTTT.

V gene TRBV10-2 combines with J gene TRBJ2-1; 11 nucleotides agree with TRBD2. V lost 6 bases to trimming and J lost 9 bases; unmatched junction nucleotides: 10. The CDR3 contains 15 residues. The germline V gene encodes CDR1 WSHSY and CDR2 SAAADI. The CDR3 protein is CASRLAGVGGFEQFF. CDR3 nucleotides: TGCGCCAGCAGACTAGCGGGAGTGGGGGGCTTTGAGCAGTTCTTC.

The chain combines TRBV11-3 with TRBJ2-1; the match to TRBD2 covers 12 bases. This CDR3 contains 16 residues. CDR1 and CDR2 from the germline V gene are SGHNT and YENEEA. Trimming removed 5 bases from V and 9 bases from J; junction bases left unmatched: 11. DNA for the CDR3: TGTGCCAGCAGCCAAAATCCGACTAGCGGGAGAGTTGAGCAGTTCTTC. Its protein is CASSQNPTSGRVEQFF.

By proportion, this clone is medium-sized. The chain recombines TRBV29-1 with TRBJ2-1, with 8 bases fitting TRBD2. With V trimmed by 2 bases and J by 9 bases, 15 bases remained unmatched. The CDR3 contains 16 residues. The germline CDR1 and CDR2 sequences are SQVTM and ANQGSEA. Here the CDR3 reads CSVEMGAGGGPGEQFF. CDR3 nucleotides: TGCAGCGTTGAAATGGGTGCGGGGGGAGGGCCGGGTGAGCAGTTCTTC.

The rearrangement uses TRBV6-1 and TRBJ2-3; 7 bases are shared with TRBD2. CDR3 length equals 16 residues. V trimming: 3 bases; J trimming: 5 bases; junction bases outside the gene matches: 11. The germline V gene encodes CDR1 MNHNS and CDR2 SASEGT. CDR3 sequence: CASSDSTGGGKDTQYF. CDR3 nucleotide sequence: TGTGCCAGCAGTGATAGTACGGGAGGAGGAAAAGATACGCAGTATTTT.

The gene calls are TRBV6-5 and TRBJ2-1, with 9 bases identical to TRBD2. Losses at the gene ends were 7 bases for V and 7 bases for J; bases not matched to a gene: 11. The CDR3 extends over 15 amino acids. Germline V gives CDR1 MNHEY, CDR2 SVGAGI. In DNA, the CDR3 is TGTGCCAGCATAAAGGGGCGGGGGGGCTCTAATGAGCAGTTCTTC. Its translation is CASIKGRGGSNEQFF.

The CDR3 region has the DNA TGTGCCATCAGTGAGTCGACAGGGACCTTCTATGGCTACACCTTC. Its translation is CAISESTGTFYGYTF. The chain recombines TRBV10-3 with TRBJ1-2, with 7 bases fitting TRBD1. The CDR3 sequence is 15 residues long. The trim removed 0 bases at V and 4 bases at J, leaving 5 bases unmatched. CDR1 and CDR2 from the germline V gene are ENHRY and SYGVKD.

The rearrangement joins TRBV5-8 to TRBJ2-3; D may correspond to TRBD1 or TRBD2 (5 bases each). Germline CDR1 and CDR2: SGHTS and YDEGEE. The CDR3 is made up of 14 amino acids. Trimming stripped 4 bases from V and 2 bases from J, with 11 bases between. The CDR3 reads CASSRGRPTDTQYF. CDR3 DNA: TGTGCCAGCAGCAGGGGACGGCCCACAGATACGCAGTATTTT. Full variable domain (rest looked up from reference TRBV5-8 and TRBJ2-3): EAGVTQSPTHLIKTRGQQATLRCSPISGHTSVYWYQQALGLGLQFLLWYDEGEERNRGNFPPRFSGRQFPNYSSELNVNALELEDSALYLCASSRGRPTDTQYFGPGTRLTVL.

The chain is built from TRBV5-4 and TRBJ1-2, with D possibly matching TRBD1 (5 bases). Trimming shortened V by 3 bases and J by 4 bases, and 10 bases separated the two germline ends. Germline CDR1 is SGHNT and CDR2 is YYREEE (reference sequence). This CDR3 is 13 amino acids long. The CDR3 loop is CASSSDSLYGYTF. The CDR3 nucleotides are TGTGCCAGCAGCTCTGACAGCCTCTATGGCTACACCTTC.

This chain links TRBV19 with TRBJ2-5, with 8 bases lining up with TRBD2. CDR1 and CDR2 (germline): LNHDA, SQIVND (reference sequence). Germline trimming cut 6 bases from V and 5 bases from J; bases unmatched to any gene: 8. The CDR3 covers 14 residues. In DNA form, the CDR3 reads TGTGCCAGTAGCCGGAAGACTAGCGAGGAGACCCAGTACTTC. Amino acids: CASSRKTSEETQYF.

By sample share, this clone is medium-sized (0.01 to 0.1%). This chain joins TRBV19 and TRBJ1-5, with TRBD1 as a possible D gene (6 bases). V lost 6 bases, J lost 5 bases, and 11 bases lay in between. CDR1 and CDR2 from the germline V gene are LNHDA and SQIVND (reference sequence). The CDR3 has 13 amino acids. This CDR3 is CASRFGGDQPQHF. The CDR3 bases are TGTGCCAGTAGATTTGGGGGCGATCAGCCCCAGCATTTT.

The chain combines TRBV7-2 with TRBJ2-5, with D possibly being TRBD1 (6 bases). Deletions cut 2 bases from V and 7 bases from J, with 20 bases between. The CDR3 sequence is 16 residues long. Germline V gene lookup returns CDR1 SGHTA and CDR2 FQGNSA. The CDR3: CASSLPGGTTPGTQYF. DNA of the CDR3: TGTGCCAGCAGCTTACCCGGTGGGACAACCCCAGGGACCCAGTACTTC.

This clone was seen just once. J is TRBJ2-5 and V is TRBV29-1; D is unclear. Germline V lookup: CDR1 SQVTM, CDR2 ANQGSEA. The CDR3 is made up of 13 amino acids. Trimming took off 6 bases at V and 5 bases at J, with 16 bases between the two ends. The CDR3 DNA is TGCAGCGTAGACTTCTCGGTGGGGGAGACCCAGTACTTC. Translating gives CSVDFSVGETQYF.